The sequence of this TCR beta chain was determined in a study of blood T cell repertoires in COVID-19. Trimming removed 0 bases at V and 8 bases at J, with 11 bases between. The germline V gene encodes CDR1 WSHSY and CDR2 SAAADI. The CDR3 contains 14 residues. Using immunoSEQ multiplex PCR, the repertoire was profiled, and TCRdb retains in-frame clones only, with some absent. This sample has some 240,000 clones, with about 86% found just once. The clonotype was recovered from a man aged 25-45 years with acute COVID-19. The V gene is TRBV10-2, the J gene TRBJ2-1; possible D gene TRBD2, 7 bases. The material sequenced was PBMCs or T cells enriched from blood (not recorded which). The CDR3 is CASSESGAGDEQFF. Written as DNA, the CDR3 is TGCGCCAGCAGTGAGTCGGGGGCGGGGGATGAGCAGTTCTTC.